The clone carrying this T cell receptor beta chain was counted many times. Using its own MiXCR run on the RT-PCR reads, TCRdb lists one record per CDR3 protein. The profile covers about 620,000 distinct CDR3 sequences, with about 11% appearing a single time and 11% taken by the ten largest. The sample belongs to a study of response to subunit inactivated influenza vaccine. The V segment lost 6 bases and the J segment 9 bases; nucleotides outside the gene matches: 10. Germline loops: CDR1 MDHEN, CDR2 SYDVKM. The CDR3 spans 14 residues. This same sample was also taken into another study, of T cells expressing NK-cell markers. That work states: cDNA encoding TCR beta was synthesized via 5'RACE template switching incorporating UMIs. Most of the eight sequenced donors were HCMV-seropositive; one was seronegative. HCMV specificity of the expanded NKG2C+ T cell clones stayed unclear.

The V and J genes are TRBV28 and TRBJ2-7; 11 positions agree with TRBD2. The source of this sequence is a man between 45 and 60 years old who received an inactivated influenza vaccine. This sample comprised PBMCs from blood, obtained on the day of vaccination. CDR3 bases: TGTGCCAGCAGCCTCGGGACTAGCGGAGCCCGGCAGTACTTC. Amino acids: CASSLGTSGARQYF.